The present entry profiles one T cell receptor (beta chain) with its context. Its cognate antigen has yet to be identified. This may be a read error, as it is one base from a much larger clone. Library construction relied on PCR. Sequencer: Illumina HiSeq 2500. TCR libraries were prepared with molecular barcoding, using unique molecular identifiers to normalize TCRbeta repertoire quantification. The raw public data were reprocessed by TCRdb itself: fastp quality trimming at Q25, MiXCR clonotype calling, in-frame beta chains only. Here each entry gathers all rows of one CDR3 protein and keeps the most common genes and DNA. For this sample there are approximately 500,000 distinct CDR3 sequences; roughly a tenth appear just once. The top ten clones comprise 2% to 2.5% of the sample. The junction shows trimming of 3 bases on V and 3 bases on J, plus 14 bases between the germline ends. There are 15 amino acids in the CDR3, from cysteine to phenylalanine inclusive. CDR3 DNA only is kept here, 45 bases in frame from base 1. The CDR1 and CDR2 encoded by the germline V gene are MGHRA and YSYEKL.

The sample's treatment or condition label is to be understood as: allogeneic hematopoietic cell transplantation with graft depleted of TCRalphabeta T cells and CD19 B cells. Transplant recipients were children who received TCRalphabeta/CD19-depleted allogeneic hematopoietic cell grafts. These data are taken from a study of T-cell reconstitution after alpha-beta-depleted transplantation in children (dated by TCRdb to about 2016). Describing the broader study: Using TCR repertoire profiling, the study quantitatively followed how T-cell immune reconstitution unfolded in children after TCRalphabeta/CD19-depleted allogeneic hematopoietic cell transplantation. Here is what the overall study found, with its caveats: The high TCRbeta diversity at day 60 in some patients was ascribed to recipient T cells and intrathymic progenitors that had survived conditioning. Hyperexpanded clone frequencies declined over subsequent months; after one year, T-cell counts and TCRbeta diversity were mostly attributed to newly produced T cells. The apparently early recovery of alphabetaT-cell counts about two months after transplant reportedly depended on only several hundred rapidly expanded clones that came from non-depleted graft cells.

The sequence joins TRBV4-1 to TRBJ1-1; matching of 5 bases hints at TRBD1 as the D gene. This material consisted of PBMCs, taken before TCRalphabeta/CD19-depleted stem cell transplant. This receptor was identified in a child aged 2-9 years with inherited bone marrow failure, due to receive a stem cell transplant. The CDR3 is CASSQFQGVDTEAFF. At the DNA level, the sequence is TGCGCCAGCAGCCAGTTCCAGGGTGTCGACACTGAAGCTTTCTTT.